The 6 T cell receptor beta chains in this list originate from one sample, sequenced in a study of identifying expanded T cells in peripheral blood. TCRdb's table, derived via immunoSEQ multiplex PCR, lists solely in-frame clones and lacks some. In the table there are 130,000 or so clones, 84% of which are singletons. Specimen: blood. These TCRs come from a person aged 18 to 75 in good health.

This CDR3 reads CASSYDRTRNTEAFF. CDR3 DNA sequence: TGTGCCAGCAGCTACGACCGGACTCGGAACACTGAAGCTTTCTTT. The V and J genes are TRBV7-2 and TRBJ1-1; no firm D call. Looked up from germline, CDR1 is SGHTA and CDR2 is FQGNSA. The germline V and J ends were trimmed by 4 bases and 1 base, with 13 bases remaining between them. The CDR3 has 15 residues. The full variable domain, rest sourced from reference TRBV7-2 and TRBJ1-1, is GAGVSQSPSNKVTEKGKDVELRCDPISGHTALYWYRQSLGQGLEFLIYFQGNSAPDKSGLPSDRFSAERTGGSVSTLTIQRTQQEDSAVYLCASSYDRTRNTEAFFGQGTRLTVV.

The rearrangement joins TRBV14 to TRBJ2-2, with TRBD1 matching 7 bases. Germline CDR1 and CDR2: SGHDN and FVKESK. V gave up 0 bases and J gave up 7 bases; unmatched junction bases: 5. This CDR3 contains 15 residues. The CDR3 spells CASSQEGQEDGELFF. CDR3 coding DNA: TGTGCCAGCAGCCAAGAAGGACAGGAGGACGGGGAGCTGTTTTTT. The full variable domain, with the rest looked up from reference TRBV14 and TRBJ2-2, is EAGVTQFPSHSVIEKGQTVTLRCDPISGHDNLYWYRRVMGKEIKFLLHFVKESKQDESGMPNNRFLAERTGGTYSTLKVQPAELEDSGVYFCASSQEGQEDGELFFGEGSRLTVL.

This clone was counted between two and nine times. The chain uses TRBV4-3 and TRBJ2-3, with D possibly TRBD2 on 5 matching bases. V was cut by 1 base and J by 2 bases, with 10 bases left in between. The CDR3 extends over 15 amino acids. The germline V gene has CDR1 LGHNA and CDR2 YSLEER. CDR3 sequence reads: CASSQGGIFTDTQYF. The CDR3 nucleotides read TGCGCCAGCAGCCAAGGAGGGATCTTCACAGATACGCAGTATTTT.

The CDR3 DNA follows: TGCGCCAGCAGCTTTCTCAGGGGAGATACACAGGGGGGTACCCTTGGGTACGAGCAGTACTTC. Translated, it gives CASSFLRGDTQGGTLGYEQYF. The rearrangement joins TRBV5-1 to TRBJ2-7; 8 bases align to TRBD1. J lost 4 bases, V lost 2 bases, and 26 bases had no gene match. CDR1 is SGHRS, CDR2 YFSETQ, per germline. The CDR3 runs 21 residues.

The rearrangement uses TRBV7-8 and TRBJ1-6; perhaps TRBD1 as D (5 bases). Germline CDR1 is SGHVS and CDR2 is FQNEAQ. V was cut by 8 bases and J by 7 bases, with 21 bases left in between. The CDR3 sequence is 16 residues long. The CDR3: CASGKGPSGGNSPLHF. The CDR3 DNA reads TGTGCCAGCGGAAAGGGCCCGTCCGGGGGAAATTCACCCCTCCACTTT. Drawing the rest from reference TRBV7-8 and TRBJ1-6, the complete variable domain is GAGVSQSPRYKVAKRGQDVALRCDPISGHVSLFWYQQALGQGPEFLTYFQNEAQLDKSGLPSDRFFAERPEGSVSTLKIQRTQQEDSAVYLCASGKGPSGGNSPLHFGNGTRLTVT.

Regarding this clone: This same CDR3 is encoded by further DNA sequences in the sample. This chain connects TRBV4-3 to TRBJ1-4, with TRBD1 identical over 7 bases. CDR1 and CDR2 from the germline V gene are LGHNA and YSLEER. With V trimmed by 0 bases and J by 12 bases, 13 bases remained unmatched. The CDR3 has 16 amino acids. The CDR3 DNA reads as TGCGCCAGCAGCCAAGAATACGTTGCGACAGGGTCGGAACTGTTTTTT. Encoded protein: CASSQEYVATGSELFF.